The 18 T cell receptor beta chains below come from one sample, sequenced in a study of regulatory T cells in long-lasting Graves disease. Time point indicated: newly diagnosed GD, antithyroid drugs for less than 3 months. Extracted PBMC RNA gave rise to the TCR library. Combining iRepertoire HTBI primers with Arm-PCR of CDR3 regions, the authors built TCR beta libraries. MiXCR was run by TCRdb on the multiplex PCR reads, yielding one entry per CDR3 protein. The sample has some 250,000 distinct CDR3 sequences, roughly 18% seen once; the top ten hold around 15%. The data also belong to a second study, concerning T cells in Graves' hyperthyroidism and ophthalmopathy.

Sequences were derived from peripheral blood mononuclear cells (PBMCs), sampled at new diagnosis, from a patient treated with antithyroid drugs. These receptors were obtained from a woman aged 30 to 39 with Graves disease.

This clonotype was counted ten times or more. This sequence joins TRBV19 and TRBJ2-1, with D tentatively TRBD2 (6 bases). This CDR3 has 14 residues. V was cut by 4 bases and J by 8 bases, with 15 bases left in between. Germline CDR1 is LNHDA and CDR2 is SQIVND (reference sequence). As DNA, the CDR3 is TGTGCCAGTAGTACCCGGGACGGCGGGGATGAGCAGTTCTTC. This codes for CASSTRDGGDEQFF.

This clonotype was observed many times. The chain has TRBV4-1 and TRBJ1-5; D is ambiguous. This CDR3 is built from 14 residues. Germline V gives CDR1 MGHRA, CDR2 YSYEKL. V dropped 1 base and J dropped 5 bases, with 9 bases sitting between them. The CDR3 here is CASSQAPWDQPQHF. CDR3 in DNA: TGCGCCAGCAGCCAAGCTCCATGGGATCAGCCCCAGCATTTT.

Note on this clonotype: A much more abundant neighbour one base away suggests this may be a read error. J is TRBJ2-5 and V is TRBV11-1, with 8 nucleotides matching TRBD1. The V segment lost 5 bases and the J segment 7 bases; nucleotides outside the gene matches: 12. The germline V gene has CDR1 SGHAT and CDR2 FQDESV (reference sequence). This CDR3 comprises 15 residues. CDR3 region: CASSPRTGRTGTQYF. The CDR3 nucleotides are TGTGCCAGCAGCCCGCGGACAGGGAGGACGGGGACCCAGTACTTC. The complete variable domain, with remaining parts taken from reference TRBV11-1 and TRBJ2-5, reads EAEVAQSPRYKITEKSQAVAFWCDPISGHATLYWYRQILGQGPELLVQFQDESVVDDSQLPKDRFSAERLKGVDSTLKIQPAELGDSAMYLCASSPRTGRTGTQYFGPGTRLLVL.

This clonotype appeared many times. The chain uses TRBV5-1 and TRBJ2-5, with TRBD1 matching over 9 bases. After removal of 4 bases from V and 2 bases from J, the junction contained 9 bases not matched to a gene. From germline, CDR1 is SGHRS and CDR2 YFSETQ. The CDR3 loop spans 16 amino acids. CDR3 protein: CASSANSGTGQETQYF. In DNA form, the CDR3 reads TGCGCCAGCAGCGCAAATTCCGGGACAGGGCAAGAGACCCAGTACTTC.

There are a few counts of this clonotype. A read error may explain this, as a much larger clone is one base away. The J gene is TRBJ1-2, the V gene TRBV3-1, with 8 bases that match TRBD1. CDR3 length: 14 residues. CDR1 and CDR2 from the germline V gene are LGHDT and YNNKEL (reference sequence). CDR3 protein: CASSDRGSNYGCTF. CDR3 DNA: TGTGCCAGCAGCGACAGGGGTTCTAACTATGGCTGCACCTTC.

This clonotype was recorded many times. The V call is TRBV18, the J call TRBJ2-5; no definite D call. CDR1 KGHSH and CDR2 LQKENI come from the germline V gene. The CDR3 spans 13 residues. V dropped 1 base and J dropped 4 bases, with 7 bases sitting between them. This chain's CDR3 is CASSPRQTETQYF. DNA for the CDR3: TGTGCCAGCTCACCACGCCAGACAGAGACCCAGTACTTC.

There are many counts of this clonotype. V usage is TRBV20-1 and J usage is TRBJ1-2, with TRBD1 as a possible D gene (6 bases). This CDR3 is built from 13 residues. The germline V gene has CDR1 DFQATT and CDR2 SNEGSKA (reference sequence). V lost 5 bases and J lost 1, with 11 bases in between. CDR3 protein: CSAPGQSNYGYTF. CDR3 DNA: TGCAGTGCTCCCGGACAGAGTAACTATGGCTACACCTTC.

A word on this clonotype: A much more abundant neighbour one base away suggests this may be a read error. The rearrangement uses TRBV2 and TRBJ2-2; D unresolved. This CDR3 is 13 amino acids long. Trimming removed 7 bases from V and 4 bases from J, with 10 bases in between. CDR1 and CDR2 (germline): SNHLY, FYNNEI. CDR3 region: CASMPDGTGELFF. CDR3 DNA: TGTGCCAGCATGCCCGATGGCACCGGGGAGCTGTTTTTT.

About this clonotype: A much larger clone is a single base away; this may be a read error. The genes are TRBV7-3 and TRBJ1-2; D remains unclear. Germline V gives CDR1 SGHTA, CDR2 FQGTGA. The CDR3 runs 14 residues. Trimming took off 0 bases at V and 3 bases at J, with 8 bases between the two ends. In DNA, the CDR3 is TGTGCCAGCAGCTTAACTGCGAGGGACTATGGCTACACCTTC. Amino acid sequence: CASSLTARDYGYTF.

This clonotype was found many times. The J gene is TRBJ1-5, the V gene TRBV6-1; unclear D gene. The CDR3 consists of 13 residues. With 6 bases removed from V and 0 bases from J, the gap between germline ends came to 6 bases. Looked up from germline, CDR1 is MNHNS and CDR2 is SASEGT. This CDR3 reads CASRPNSNQPQHF. The CDR3 nucleotides read TGTGCCAGCAGGCCAAATAGCAATCAGCCCCAGCATTTT.

Ten or more counts support this clonotype. V usage is TRBV6-1 and J usage is TRBJ1-4; 9 positions match TRBD1. The CDR3 runs to 14 residues. V lost 7 bases and J lost 10; bases outside the gene matches: 10. Per the germline V gene, CDR1 is MNHNS and CDR2 is SASEGT. The CDR3, as DNA: TGTGCCAGCATCCCAACAGGGGGCATTGGAAAACTGTTTTTT. This gives the protein CASIPTGGIGKLFF.

Written as DNA, the CDR3 is TGTGCCAGCAGTTACTCGATAGGCCCCGGGGACTCTGGAAACACCATATATTTT. Translating gives CASSYSIGPGDSGNTIYF. The V call is TRBV6-2 or TRBV6-3, the J call TRBJ1-3; D is uncertain. Germline CDR1 MNHEY, CDR2 SVGEGT. V was pared by 0 bases and J by 0 bases, with 15 bases between. This CDR3 spans 18 amino acids.

There are many counts of this clonotype. The chain employs TRBV27 and TRBJ2-7; perhaps D is TRBD1 or TRBD2 (5 bases each). Germline V gives CDR1 MNHEY, CDR2 SMNVEV (reference sequence). The CDR3 length is 20 residues. V lost 6 bases and J 0 bases, leaving 30 bases between the germline ends. The CDR3 DNA follows: TGTGCCAGCAGACCTAGGTTGGGGACGGCCCCCTCAAGAGGCTCCTACGAGCAGTACTTC. Its protein product is CASRPRLGTAPSRGSYEQYF.

This clonotype was observed at least ten times. The chain has TRBV5-1 and TRBJ2-1; D unresolved. Trimming removed 1 base from V and 0 bases from J, with 11 bases in between. CDR1 and CDR2 from the germline V gene are SGHRS and YFSETQ. The CDR3 runs 16 residues. The CDR3 here is CASSLSAPSSYNEQFF. CDR3 DNA: TGCGCCAGCAGCTTGTCTGCGCCTAGCTCCTACAATGAGCAGTTCTTC.

Ten or more counts support this clonotype. This chain uses TRBV27 with TRBJ1-2; 7 bases agree with TRBD1. J was trimmed by 2 bases and V by 3 bases; bases with no gene match: 6. CDR3 size: 15 residues. CDR1 is MNHEY and CDR2 is SMNVEV in the germline V gene (reference sequence). The chain's CDR3 is CASSLAGGVNYGYTF. CDR3 coding DNA: TGTGCCAGCAGTTTGGCAGGGGGTGTCAACTATGGCTACACCTTC.

This clonotype was counted at least ten times. J is TRBJ1-2 and V is TRBV7-2; D remains ambiguous. Per the germline V gene, CDR1 is SGHTA and CDR2 is FQGNSA. The length of the CDR3 is 13 residues. With 0 bases removed from V and 4 bases from J, the gap between germline ends came to 6 bases. The CDR3 loop is CASSLAPFYGYTF. The CDR3 region has the DNA TGTGCCAGCAGCTTAGCACCCTTCTATGGCTACACCTTC.

At least ten counts were recorded for this clonotype. The genes are TRBV3-1 and TRBJ2-3; D call uncertain. CDR1 and CDR2 (germline): LGHDT, YNNKEL (reference sequence). The CDR3 contains 15 residues. V lost 0 bases to trimming and J lost 7 bases, with 14 bases between them. The CDR3 is CASSQEGLYPHTQYF. The CDR3, as DNA: TGTGCCAGCAGCCAAGAAGGGCTTTACCCCCATACGCAGTATTTT.

This clonotype was counted ten times or more. The rearrangement uses TRBV10-3 and TRBJ1-5, with TRBD1 identical over 9 bases. There are 16 residues in the CDR3. The trim removed 7 bases at V and 1 base at J, leaving 8 bases unmatched. CDR1 and CDR2 from the germline V gene are ENHRY and SYGVKD. The CDR3 DNA reads TGTGCCATCATCCCTTTGGGACAGGGAAGCAATCAGCCCCAGCATTTT. The encoded protein is CAIIPLGQGSNQPQHF.